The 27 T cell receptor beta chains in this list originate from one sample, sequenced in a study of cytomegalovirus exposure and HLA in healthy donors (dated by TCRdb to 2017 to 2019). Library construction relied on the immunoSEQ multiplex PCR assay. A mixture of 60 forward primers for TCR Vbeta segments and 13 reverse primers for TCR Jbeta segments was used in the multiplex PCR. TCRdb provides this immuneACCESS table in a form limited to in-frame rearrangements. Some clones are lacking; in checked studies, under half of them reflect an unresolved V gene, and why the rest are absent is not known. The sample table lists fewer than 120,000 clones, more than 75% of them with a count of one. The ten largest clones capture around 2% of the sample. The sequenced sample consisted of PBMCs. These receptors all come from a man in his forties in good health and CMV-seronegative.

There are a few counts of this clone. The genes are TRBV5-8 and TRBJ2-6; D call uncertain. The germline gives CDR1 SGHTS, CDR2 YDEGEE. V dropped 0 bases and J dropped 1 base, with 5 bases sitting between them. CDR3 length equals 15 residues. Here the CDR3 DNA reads TGTGCCAGCAGCTTGGACCGGTCTGGGGCCAACGTCCTGACTTTC. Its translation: CASSLDRSGANVLTF.

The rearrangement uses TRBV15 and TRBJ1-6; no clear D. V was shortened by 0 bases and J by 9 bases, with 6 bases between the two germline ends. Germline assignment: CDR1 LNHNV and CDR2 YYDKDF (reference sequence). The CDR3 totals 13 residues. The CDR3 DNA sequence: TGTGCCACCAGCAGAGATAGAGGTTCACCCCTCCACTTT. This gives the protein CATSRDRGSPLHF.

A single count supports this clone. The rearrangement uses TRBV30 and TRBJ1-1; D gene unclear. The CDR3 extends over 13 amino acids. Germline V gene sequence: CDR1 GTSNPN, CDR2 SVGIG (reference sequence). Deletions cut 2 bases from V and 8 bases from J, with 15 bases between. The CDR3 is CAWSLTGGFEAFF. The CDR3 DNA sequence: TGTGCCTGGAGTCTAACCGGAGGGTTCGAAGCTTTCTTT.

This CDR3 is CSVNRGAYGYTF. CDR3 bases: TGCAGCGTAAACAGGGGCGCATATGGCTACACCTTC. The chain recombines TRBV29-1 with TRBJ1-2; 7 positions match TRBD1. Germline CDR1 and CDR2: SQVTM and ANQGSEA. Unmatched junction bases numbered 6, after V lost 6 bases and J lost 5 bases. The CDR3 contains 12 residues.

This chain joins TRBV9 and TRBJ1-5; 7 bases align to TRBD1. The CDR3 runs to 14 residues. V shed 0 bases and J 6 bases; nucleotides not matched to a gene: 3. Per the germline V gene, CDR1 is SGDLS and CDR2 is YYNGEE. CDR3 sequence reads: CASSVGQGGQPQHF. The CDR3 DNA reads TGTGCCAGCAGCGTAGGACAGGGAGGTCAGCCCCAGCATTTT.

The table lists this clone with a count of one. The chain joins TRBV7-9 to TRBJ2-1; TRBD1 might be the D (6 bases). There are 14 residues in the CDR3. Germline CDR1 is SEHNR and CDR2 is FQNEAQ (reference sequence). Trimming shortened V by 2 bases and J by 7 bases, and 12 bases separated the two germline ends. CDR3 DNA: TGTGCCAGCAGCTTAACACAGGGTAGGAATGAGCAGTTCTTC. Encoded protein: CASSLTQGRNEQFF.

The CDR3 sequence is CASSPRGRQPQHF. DNA of the CDR3: TGTGCCAGCAGCCCCAGGGGGCGTCAGCCCCAGCATTTT. The chain uses TRBV27 and TRBJ1-5; 8 nucleotides match TRBD1. The CDR3 has 13 amino acids. Germline-derived CDR1 and CDR2 are MNHEY and SMNVEV (reference sequence). With V trimmed by 6 bases and J by 6 bases, 4 bases remained unmatched.

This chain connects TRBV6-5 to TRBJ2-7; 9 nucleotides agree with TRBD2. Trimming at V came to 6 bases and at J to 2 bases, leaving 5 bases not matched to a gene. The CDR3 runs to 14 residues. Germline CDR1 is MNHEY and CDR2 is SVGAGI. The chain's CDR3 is CASSPAGGTYEQYF. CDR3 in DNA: TGTGCCAGCAGCCCAGCGGGGGGAACCTACGAGCAGTACTTC.

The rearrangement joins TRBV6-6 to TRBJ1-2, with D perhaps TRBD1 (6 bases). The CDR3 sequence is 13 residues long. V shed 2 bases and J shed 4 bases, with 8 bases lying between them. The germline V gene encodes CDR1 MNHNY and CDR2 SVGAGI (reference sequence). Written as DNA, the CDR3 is TGTGCCAGCAGTTACAGGGGGGGCTATGGCTACACCTTC. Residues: CASSYRGGYGYTF.

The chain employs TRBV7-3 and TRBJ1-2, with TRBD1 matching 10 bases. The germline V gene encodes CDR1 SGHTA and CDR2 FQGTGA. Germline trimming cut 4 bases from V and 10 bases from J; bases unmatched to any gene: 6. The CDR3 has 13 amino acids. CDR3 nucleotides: TGTGCCAGCAGCTCCGGACAGGGGGGAAACTACACCTTC. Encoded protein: CASSSGQGGNYTF.

The CDR3 spells CASRTGAYEQYF. CDR3 nucleotide sequence: TGTGCCAGCAGGACAGGAGCCTACGAGCAGTACTTC. The V and J genes are TRBV25-1 and TRBJ2-7; D may be TRBD1 (6 bases). Germline V gene lookup returns CDR1 MGHDK and CDR2 SYGVNS. The V end was cut by 6 bases, the J end by 2 bases, with 8 bases between. The CDR3 sequence is 12 residues long.

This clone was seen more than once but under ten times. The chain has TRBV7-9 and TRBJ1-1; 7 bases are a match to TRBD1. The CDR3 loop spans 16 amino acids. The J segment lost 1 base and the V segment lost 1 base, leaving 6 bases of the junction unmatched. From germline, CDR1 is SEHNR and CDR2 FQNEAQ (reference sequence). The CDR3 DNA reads TGTGCCAGCAGCTTAGGATCCGGGACAGCGAACACTGAAGCTTTCTTT. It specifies CASSLGSGTANTEAFF.

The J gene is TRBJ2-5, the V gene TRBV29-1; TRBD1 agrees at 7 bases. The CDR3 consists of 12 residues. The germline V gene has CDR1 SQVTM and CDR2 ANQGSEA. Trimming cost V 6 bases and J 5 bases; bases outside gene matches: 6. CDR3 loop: CSVNRGGETQYF. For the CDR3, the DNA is TGCAGCGTAAACAGGGGCGGCGAGACCCAGTACTTC.

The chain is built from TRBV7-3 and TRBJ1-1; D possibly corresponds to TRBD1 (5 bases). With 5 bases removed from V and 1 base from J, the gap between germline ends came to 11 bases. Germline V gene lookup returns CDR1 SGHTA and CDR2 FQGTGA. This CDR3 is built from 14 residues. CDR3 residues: CASSPGGRNTEAFF. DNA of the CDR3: TGTGCCAGCAGCCCCGGGGGGAGGAACACTGAAGCTTTCTTT.

CDR3 residues: CASSLDRGQPQHF. DNA for the CDR3: TGTGCCAGCAGCTTGGACAGGGGACAGCCCCAGCATTTT. V is TRBV5-6 and J is TRBJ1-5; TRBD1 matches 7 bases. This CDR3 has 13 residues. Per germline, CDR1 SGHDT and CDR2 YYEEEE. V was pared by 0 bases and J by 7 bases, with 1 base of the junction left unmatched.

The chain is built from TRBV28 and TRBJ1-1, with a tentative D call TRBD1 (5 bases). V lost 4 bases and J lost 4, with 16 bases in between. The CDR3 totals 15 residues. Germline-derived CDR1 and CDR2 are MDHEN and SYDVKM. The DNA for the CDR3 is TGTGCCAGCAGTTCACCGGCGACAGTTGGCACTGAAGCTTTCTTT. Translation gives CASSSPATVGTEAFF.

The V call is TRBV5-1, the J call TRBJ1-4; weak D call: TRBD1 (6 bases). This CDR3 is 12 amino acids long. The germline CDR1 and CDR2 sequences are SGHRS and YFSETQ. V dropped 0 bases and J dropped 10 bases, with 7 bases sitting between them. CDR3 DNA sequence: TGCGCCAGCAGCTTGGACAGGGTAAAACTGTTTTTT. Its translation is CASSLDRVKLFF.

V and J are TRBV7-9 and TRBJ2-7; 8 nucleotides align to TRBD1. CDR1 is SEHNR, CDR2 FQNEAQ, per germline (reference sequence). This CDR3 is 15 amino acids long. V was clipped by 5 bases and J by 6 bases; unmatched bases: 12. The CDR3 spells CASSPPDRVVLEQYF. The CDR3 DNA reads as TGTGCCAGCAGCCCACCGGACAGGGTGGTTCTCGAGCAGTACTTC.

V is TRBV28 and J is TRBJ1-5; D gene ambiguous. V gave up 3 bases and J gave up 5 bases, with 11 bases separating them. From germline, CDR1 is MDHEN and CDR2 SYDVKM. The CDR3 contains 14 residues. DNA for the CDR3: TGTGCCAGCAGTTTGTCAAGAGGTGATCAGCCCCAGCATTTT. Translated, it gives CASSLSRGDQPQHF.

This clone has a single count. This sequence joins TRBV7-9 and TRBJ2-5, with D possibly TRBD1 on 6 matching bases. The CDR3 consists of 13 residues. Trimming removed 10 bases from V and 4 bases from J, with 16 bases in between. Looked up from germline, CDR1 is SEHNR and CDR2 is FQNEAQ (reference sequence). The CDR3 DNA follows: TGTGCCACCGACCCGTCCAGGGGAGAGACCCAGTACTTC. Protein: CATDPSRGETQYF.

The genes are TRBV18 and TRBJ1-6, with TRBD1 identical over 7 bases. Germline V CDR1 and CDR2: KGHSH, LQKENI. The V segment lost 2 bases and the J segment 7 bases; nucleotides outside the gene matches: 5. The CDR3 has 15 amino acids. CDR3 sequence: CASSPGQDNNSPLHF. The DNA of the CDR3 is TGTGCCAGCTCACCAGGACAGGACAACAATTCACCCCTCCACTTT.

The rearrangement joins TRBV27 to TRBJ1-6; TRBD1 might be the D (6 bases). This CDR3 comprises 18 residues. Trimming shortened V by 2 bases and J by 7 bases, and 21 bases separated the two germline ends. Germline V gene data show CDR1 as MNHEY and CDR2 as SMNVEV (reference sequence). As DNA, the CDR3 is TGTGCCAGCAGTTTAGAGGGGGGAGGAGGGCGGGGGAATTCACCCCTCCACTTT. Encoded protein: CASSLEGGGGRGNSPLHF.

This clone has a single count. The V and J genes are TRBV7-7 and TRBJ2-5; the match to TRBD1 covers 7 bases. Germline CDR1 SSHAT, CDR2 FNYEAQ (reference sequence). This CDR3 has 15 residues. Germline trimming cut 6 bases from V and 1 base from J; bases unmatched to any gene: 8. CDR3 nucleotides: TGTGCCAGCAGAAGATTGGGGACAGTCCAAGAGACCCAGTACTTC. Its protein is CASRRLGTVQETQYF.

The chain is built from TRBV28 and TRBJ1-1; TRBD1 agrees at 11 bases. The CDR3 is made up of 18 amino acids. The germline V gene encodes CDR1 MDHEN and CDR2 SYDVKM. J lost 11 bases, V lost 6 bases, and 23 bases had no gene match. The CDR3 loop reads CASSRFRPGQGDGMGAFF. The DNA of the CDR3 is TGTGCCAGCAGCCGGTTCCGGCCGGGACAGGGGGATGGTATGGGGGCTTTCTTT.

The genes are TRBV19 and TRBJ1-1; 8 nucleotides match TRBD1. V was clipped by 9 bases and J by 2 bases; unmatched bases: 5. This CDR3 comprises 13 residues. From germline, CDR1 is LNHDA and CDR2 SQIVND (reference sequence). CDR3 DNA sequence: TGTGCCAGCAGGGACAGGAGCAACACTGAAGCTTTCTTT. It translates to CASRDRSNTEAFF.

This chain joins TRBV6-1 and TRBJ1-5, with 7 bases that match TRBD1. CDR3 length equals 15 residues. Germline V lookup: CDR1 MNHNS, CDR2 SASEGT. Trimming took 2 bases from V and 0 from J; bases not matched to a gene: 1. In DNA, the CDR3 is TGTGCCAGCAGTGAACAGGGGGATAGCAATCAGCCCCAGCATTTT. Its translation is CASSEQGDSNQPQHF.

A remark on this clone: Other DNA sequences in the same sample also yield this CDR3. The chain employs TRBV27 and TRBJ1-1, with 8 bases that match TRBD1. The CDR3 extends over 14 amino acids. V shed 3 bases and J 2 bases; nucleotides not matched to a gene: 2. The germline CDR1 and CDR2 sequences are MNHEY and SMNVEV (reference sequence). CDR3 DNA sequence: TGTGCCAGCAGTTTCAGGGGGCTAAACACTGAAGCTTTCTTT. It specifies CASSFRGLNTEAFF.